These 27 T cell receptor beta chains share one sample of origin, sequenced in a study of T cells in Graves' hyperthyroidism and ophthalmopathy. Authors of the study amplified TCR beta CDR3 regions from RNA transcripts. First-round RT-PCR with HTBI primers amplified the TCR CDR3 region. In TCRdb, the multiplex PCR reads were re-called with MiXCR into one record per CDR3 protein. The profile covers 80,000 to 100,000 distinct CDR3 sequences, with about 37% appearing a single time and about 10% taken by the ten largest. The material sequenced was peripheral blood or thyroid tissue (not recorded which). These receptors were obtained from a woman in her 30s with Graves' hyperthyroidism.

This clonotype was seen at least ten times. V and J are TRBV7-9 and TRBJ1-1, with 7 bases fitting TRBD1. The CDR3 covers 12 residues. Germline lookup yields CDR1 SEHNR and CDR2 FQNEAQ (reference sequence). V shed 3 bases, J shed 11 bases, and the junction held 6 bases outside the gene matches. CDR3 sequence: CASSFTGEGAFF. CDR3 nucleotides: TGTGCCAGCAGCTTCACAGGGGAGGGGGCTTTCTTT.

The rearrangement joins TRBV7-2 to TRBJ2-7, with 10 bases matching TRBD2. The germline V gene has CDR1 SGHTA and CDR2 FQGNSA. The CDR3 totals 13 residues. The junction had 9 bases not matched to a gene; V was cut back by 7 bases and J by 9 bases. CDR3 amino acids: CASTPTSGSWQYF. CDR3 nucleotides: TGTGCCAGCACCCCGACTAGCGGGTCGTGGCAGTACTTC.

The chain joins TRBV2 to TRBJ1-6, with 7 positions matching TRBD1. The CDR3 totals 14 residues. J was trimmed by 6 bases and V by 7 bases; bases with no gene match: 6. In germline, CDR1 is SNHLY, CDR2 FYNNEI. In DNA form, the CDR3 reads TGTGCCAGCACGGGACAGTCCCGTAATTCACCCCTCCACTTT. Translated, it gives CASTGQSRNSPLHF.

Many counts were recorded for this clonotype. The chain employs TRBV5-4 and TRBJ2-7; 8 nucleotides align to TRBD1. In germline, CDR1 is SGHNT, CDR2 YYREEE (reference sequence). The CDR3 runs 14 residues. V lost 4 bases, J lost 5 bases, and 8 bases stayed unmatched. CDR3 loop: CASSPPDRDDEQYF. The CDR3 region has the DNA TGTGCCAGCAGCCCACCGGACAGGGACGACGAGCAGTACTTC.

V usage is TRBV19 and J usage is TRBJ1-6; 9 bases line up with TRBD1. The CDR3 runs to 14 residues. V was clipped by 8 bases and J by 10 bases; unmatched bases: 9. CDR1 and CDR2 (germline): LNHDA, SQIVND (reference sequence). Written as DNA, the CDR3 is TGTGCCAGTGGAAGGACAGGGGAACTGTCACCCCTCCACTTT. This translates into CASGRTGELSPLHF. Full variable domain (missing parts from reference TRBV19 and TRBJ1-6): DGGITQSPKYLFRKEGQNVTLSCEQNLNHDAMYWYRQDPGQGLRLIYYSQIVNDFQKGDIAEGYSVSREKKESFPLTVTSAQKNPTAFYLCASGRTGELSPLHFGNGTRLTVT.

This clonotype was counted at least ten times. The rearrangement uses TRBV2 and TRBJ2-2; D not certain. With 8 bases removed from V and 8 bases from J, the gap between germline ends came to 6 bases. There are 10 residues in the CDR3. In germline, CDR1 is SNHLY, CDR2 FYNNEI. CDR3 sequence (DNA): TGTGCCAGCGTCGGAGGGGAGCTGTTTTTT. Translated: CASVGGELFF.

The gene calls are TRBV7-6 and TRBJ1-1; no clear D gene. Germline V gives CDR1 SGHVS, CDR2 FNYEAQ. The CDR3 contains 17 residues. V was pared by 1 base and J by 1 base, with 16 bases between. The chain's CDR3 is CASSLVLPGPTNTEAFF. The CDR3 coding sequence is TGTGCCAGCAGCTTAGTACTTCCGGGTCCCACGAACACTGAAGCTTTCTTT. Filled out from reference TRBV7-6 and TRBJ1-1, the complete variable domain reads GAGVSQSPRYKVTKRGQDVALRCDPISGHVSLYWYRQALGQGPEFLTYFNYEAQQDKSGLPNDRFSAERPEGSISTLTIQRTEQRDSAMYRCASSLVLPGPTNTEAFFGQGTRLTVV.

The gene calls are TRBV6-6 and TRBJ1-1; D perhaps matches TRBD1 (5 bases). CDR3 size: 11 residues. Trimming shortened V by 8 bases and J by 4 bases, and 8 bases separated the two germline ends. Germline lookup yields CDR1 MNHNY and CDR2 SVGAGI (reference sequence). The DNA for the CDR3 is TGTGCCAGCCAGGGTTTCACTGAAGCTTTCTTT. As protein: CASQGFTEAFF.

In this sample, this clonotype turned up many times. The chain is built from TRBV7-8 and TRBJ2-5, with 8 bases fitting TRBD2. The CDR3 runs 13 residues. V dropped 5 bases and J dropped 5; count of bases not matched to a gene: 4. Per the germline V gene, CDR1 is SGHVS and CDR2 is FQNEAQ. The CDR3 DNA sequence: TGTGCCAGCAGCGCCCAGCGGGAGGAGACCCAGTACTTC. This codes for CASSAQREETQYF.

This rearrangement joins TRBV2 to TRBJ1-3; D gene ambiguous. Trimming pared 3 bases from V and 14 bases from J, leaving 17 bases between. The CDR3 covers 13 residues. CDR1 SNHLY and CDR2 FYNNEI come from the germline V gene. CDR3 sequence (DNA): TGTGCCAGCAGTGACGGGAATGGAAACATCGTATATTTT. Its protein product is CASSDGNGNIVYF.

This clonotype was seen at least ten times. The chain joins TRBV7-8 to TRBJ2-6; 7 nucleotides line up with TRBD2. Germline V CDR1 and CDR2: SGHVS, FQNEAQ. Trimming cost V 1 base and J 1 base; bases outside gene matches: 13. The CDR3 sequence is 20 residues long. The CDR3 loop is CASSLGGGTAPVSGANVLTF. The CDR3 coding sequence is TGTGCCAGCAGCTTAGGGGGGGGGACGGCGCCGGTTTCTGGGGCCAACGTCCTGACTTTC.

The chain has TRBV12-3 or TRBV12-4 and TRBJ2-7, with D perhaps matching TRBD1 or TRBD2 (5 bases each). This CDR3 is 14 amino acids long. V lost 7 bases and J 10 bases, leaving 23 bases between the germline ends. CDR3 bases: TGTGCCAGCAAGGGTATAGGGCCTTTGGGGGACCAGTACTTC. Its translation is CASKGIGPLGDQYF.

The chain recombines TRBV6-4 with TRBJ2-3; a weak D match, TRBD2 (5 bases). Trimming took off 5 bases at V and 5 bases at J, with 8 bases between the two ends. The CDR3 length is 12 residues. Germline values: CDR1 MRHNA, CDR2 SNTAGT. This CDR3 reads CASSKREDTQYF. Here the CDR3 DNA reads TGTGCCAGCAGTAAGAGGGAAGATACGCAGTATTTT.

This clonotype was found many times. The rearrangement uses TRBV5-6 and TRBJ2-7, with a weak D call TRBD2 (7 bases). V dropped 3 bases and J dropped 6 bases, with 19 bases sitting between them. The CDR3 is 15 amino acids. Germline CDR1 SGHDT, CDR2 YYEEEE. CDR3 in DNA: TGTGCCAGCAGCTCCCGGTTTGGGGGGGCTGGCGAGCAGTACTTC. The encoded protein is CASSSRFGGAGEQYF.

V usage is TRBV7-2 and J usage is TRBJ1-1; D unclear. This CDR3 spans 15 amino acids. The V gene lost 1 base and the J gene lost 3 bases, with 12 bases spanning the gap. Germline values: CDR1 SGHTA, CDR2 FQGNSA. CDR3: CASSLGIRRDTEAFF. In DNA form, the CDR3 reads TGTGCCAGCAGCTTAGGCATAAGGAGGGACACTGAAGCTTTCTTT. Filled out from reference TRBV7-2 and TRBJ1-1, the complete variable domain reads GAGVSQSPSNKVTEKGKDVELRCDPISGHTALYWYRQSLGQGLEFLIYFQGNSAPDKSGLPSDRFSAERTGGSVSTLTIQRTQQEDSAVYLCASSLGIRRDTEAFFGQGTRLTVV.

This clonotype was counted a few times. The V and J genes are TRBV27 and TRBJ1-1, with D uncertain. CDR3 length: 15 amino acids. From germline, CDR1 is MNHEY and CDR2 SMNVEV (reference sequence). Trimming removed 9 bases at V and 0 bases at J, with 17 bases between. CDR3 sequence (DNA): TGTGCCAGTTATGATGCGCAGGCCATGAACACTGAAGCTTTCTTT. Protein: CASYDAQAMNTEAFF.

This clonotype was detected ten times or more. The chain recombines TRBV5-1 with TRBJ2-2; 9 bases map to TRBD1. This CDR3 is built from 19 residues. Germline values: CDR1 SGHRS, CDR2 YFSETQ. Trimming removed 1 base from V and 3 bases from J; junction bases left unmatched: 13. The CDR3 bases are TGCGCCAGCAGCTTGTCTCAGGGACAGGGAATATTGGACACCGGGGAGCTGTTTTTT. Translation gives CASSLSQGQGILDTGELFF.

The CDR3 DNA sequence: TGTGCCAGCAGTCTAGCGGGAGCTGAAGAGACCCAGTACTTC. It yields the protein CASSLAGAEETQYF. The chain joins TRBV7-3 to TRBJ2-5; 10 bases fit TRBD2. Germline assignment: CDR1 SGHTA and CDR2 FQGTGA. Trimming took 6 bases from V and 3 from J; bases not matched to a gene: 4. This CDR3 spans 14 amino acids.

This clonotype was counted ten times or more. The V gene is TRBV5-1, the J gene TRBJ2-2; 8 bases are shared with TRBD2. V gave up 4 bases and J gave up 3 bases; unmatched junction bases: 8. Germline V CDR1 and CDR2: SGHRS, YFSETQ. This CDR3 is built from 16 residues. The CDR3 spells CASSLRTAGDTGELFF. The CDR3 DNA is TGCGCCAGCAGCCTCCGGACAGCGGGAGACACCGGGGAGCTGTTTTTT.

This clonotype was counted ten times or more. The CDR3 reads CASSVGGQGHNSPLHF. The CDR3 DNA follows: TGTGCCAGCAGCGTAGGGGGTCAGGGGCATAATTCACCCCTCCACTTT. This chain links TRBV9 with TRBJ1-6; weak D call: TRBD1 (6 bases). Trimming took off 0 bases at V and 5 bases at J, with 12 bases between the two ends. The germline CDR1 and CDR2 sequences are SGDLS and YYNGEE. This CDR3 comprises 16 residues.

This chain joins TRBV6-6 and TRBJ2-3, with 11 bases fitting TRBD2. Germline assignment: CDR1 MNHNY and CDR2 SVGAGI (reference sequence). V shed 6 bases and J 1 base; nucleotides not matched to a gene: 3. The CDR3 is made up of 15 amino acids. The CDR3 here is CASSTSGRGTDTQYF. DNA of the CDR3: TGTGCCAGCAGCACTAGCGGGAGAGGCACAGATACGCAGTATTTT.

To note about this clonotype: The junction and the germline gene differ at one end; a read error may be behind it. CDR3 sequence (DNA): TGTGCCAGCAGCTTGGCGGGGAACCGCAGGGACACTGACGCTTTCTTT. As protein: CASSLAGNRRDTDAFF. The chain joins TRBV7-2 to TRBJ1-1; D may be TRBD1 (6 bases). The CDR3 runs 16 residues. Germline CDR1 SGHTA, CDR2 FQGNSA.

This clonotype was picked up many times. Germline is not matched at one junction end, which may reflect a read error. DNA of the CDR3: TGTGCCACCAGCAGAGGTTACTTAAGCCTGTCTGGCGACACCTTC. Translated, it gives CATSRGYLSLSGDTF. The chain carries TRBV15 and TRBJ1-2; D call uncertain. Germline CDR1 and CDR2: LNHNV and YYDKDF (reference sequence). The length of the CDR3 is 15 residues. The complete variable domain, with remaining parts taken from reference TRBV15 and TRBJ1-2, reads DAMVIQNPRYQVTQFGKPVTLSCSQTLNHNVMYWYQQKSSQAPKLLFHYYDKDFNNEADTPDNFQSRRPNTSFCFLDIRSPGLGDTAMYLCATSRGYLSLSGDTFGSGTRLTVV.

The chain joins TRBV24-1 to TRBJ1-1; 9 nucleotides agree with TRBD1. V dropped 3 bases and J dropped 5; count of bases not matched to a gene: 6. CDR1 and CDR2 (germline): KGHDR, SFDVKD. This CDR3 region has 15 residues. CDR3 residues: CATSDPGQGKTEAFF. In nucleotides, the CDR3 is TGTGCCACCAGTGATCCGGGACAGGGTAAAACTGAAGCTTTCTTT.

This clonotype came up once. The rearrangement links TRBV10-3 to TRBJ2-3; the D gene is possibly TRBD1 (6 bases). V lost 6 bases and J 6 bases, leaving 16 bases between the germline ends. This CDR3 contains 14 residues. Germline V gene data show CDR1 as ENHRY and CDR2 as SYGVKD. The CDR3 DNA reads TGTGCCATCAGGGGGGCCCAAGAGGCTGATACGCAGTATTTT. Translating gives CAIRGAQEADTQYF.

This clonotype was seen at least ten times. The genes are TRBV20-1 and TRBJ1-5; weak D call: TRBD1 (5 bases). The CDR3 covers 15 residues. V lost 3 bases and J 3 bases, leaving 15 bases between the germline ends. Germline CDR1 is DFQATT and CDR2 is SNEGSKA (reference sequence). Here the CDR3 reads CSARWPGPTNQPQHF. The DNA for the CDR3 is TGCAGTGCTAGGTGGCCGGGACCCACCAATCAGCCCCAGCATTTT.

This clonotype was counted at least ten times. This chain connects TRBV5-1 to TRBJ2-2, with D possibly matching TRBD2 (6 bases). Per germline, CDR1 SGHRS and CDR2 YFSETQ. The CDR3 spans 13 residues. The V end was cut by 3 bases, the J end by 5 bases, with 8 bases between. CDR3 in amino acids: CASSWRETGELFF. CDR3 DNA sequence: TGCGCCAGCAGCTGGAGGGAAACCGGGGAGCTGTTTTTT. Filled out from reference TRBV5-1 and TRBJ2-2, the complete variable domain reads KAGVTQTPRYLIKTRGQQVTLSCSPISGHRSVSWYQQTPGQGLQFLFEYFSETQRNKGNFPGRFSGRQFSNSRSEMNVSTLELGDSALYLCASSWRETGELFFGEGSRLTVL.